The T cell receptor (beta chain) described here comes from a study of blood T cell repertoires in COVID-19. Source study methods: By means of reference gene primer amplification, nucleated cell counts were estimated. Some clones are missing from TCRdb's copy, which holds only in-frame ones; the method was immunoSEQ multiplex PCR. That table is the source of V, J and clone size, and D and trimming were worked out from the DNA. Of around 170,000 clones in the sample, less than 85% were seen once. The TCR comes from a man between 45 and 60 years old who had recovered from COVID-19. Sequencing input: PBMCs or T cells enriched from blood (not recorded which).

This chain's CDR3 is CASSIVRDTGELFF. DNA for the CDR3: TGTGCCAGTAGTATAGTCAGGGACACCGGGGAGCTGTTTTTT. The chain uses TRBV19 and TRBJ2-2; a weak D match, TRBD1 (5 bases). The CDR3 contains 14 residues. Germline V gives CDR1 LNHDA, CDR2 SQIVND (reference sequence). Trimming removed 1 base from V and 3 bases from J, with 6 bases in between.